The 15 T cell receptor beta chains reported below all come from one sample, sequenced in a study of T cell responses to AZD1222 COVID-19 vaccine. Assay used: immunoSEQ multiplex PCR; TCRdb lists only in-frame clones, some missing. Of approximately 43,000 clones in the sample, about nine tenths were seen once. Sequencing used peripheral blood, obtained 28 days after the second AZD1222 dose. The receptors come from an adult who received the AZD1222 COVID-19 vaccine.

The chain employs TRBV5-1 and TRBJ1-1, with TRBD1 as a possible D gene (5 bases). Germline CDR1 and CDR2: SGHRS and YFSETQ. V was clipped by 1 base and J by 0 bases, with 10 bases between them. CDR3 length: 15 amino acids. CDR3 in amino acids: CASSLFAGMNTEAFF. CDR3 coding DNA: TGCGCCAGCAGCTTGTTTGCAGGGATGAACACTGAAGCTTTCTTT. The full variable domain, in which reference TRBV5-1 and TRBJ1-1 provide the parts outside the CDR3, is KAGVTQTPRYLIKTRGQQVTLSCSPISGHRSVSWYQQTPGQGLQFLFEYFSETQRNKGNFPGRFSGRQFSNSRSEMNVSTLELGDSALYLCASSLFAGMNTEAFFGQGTRLTVV.

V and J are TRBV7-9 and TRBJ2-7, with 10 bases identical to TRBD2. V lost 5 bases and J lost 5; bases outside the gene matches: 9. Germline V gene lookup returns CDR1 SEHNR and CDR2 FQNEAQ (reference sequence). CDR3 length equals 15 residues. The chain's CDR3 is CASSPYSGRGNEQYF. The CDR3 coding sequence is TGTGCCAGCAGCCCCTACAGCGGGAGGGGGAACGAGCAGTACTTC.

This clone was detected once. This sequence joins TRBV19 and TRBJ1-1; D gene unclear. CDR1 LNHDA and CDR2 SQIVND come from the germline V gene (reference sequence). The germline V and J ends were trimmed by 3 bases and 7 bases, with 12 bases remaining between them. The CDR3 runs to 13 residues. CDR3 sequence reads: CASSILGVVEAFF. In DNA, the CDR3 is TGTGCCAGTAGTATCCTTGGGGTCGTTGAAGCTTTCTTT.

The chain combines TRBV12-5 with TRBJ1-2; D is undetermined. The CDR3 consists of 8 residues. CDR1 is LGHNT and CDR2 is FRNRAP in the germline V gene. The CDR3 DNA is TGTCCTAACTATGGCTACACCTTC. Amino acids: CPNYGYTF.

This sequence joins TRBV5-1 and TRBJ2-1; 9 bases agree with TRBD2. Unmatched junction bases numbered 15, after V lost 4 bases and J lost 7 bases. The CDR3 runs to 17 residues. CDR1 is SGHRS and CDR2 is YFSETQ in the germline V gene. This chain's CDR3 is CASSTRLAGAKGNEQFF. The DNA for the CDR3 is TGCGCCAGCAGCACCCGTTTAGCGGGGGCCAAAGGGAATGAGCAGTTCTTC.

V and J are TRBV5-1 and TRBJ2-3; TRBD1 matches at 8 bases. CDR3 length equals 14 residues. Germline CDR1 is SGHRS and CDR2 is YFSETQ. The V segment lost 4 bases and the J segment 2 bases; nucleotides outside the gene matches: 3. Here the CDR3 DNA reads TGCGCCAGCAGCACGGACAGGGCCACAGATACGCAGTATTTT. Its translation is CASSTDRATDTQYF. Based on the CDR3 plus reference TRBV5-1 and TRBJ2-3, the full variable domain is KAGVTQTPRYLIKTRGQQVTLSCSPISGHRSVSWYQQTPGQGLQFLFEYFSETQRNKGNFPGRFSGRQFSNSRSEMNVSTLELGDSALYLCASSTDRATDTQYFGPGTRLTVL.

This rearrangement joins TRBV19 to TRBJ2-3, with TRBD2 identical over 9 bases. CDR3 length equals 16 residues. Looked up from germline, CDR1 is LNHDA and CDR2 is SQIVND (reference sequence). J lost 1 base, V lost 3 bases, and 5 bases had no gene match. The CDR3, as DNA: TGTGCCAGTAGTATGGAGGGACTAGCTGGCACAGATACGCAGTATTTT. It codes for CASSMEGLAGTDTQYF.

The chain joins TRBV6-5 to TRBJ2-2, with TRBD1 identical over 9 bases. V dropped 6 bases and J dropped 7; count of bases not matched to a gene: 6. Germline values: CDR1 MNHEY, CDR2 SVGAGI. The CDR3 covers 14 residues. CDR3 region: CASSLQGANGELFF. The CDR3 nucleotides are TGTGCCAGCAGCTTACAGGGGGCGAACGGGGAGCTGTTTTTT.

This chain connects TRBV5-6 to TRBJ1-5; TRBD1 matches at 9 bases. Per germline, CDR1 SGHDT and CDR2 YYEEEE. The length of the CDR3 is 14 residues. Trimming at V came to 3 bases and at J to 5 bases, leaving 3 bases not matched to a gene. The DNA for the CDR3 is TGTGCCAGCAGCTGGGGGACAGGGTATCAGCCCCAGCATTTT. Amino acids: CASSWGTGYQPQHF.

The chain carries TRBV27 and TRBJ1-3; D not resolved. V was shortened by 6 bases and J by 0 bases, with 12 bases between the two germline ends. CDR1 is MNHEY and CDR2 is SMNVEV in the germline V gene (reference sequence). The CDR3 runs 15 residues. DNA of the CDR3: TGTGCCAGCAGCCCACCGGTCCGCTCTGGAAACACCATATATTTT. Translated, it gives CASSPPVRSGNTIYF.

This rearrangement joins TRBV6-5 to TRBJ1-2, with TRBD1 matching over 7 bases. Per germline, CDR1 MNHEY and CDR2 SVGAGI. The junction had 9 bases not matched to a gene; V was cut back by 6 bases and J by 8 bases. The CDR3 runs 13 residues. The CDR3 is CASSATGSGGYTF. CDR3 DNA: TGTGCCAGCAGCGCGACAGGGTCGGGAGGCTACACCTTC.

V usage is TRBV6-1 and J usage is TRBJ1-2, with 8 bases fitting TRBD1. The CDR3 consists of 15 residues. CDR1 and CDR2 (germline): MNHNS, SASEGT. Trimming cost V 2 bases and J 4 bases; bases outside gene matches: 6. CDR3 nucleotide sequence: TGTGCCAGCAGTGAACCCGGACAGGGAATCTATGGCTACACCTTC. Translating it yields CASSEPGQGIYGYTF.

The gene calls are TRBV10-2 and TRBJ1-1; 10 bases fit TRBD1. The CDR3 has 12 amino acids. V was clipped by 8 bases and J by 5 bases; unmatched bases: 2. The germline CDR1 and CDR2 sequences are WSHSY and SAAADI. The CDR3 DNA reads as TGCGCCAGCGGACAGGGGGGTACTGAAGCTTTCTTT. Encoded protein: CASGQGGTEAFF.

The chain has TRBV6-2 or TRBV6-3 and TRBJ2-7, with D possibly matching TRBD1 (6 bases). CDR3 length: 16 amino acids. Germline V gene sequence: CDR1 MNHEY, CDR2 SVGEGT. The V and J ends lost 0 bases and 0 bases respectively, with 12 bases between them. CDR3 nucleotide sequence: TGTGCCAGCAGTTACTCTCGGACAGCCAGCTCCTACGAGCAGTACTTC. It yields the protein CASSYSRTASSYEQYF.

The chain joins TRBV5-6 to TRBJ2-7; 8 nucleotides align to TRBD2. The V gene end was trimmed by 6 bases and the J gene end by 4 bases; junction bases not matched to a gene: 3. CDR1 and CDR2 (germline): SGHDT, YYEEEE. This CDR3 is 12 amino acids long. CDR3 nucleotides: TGTGCCAGCACCCGGGAGGGATACGAGCAGTACTTC. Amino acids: CASTREGYEQYF. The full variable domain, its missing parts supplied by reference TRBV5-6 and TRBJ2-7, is DAGVTQSPTHLIKTRGQQVTLRCSPKSGHDTVSWYQQALGQGPQFIFQYYEEEERQRGNFPDRFSGHQFPNYSSELNVNALLLGDSALYLCASTREGYEQYFGPGTRLTVT.